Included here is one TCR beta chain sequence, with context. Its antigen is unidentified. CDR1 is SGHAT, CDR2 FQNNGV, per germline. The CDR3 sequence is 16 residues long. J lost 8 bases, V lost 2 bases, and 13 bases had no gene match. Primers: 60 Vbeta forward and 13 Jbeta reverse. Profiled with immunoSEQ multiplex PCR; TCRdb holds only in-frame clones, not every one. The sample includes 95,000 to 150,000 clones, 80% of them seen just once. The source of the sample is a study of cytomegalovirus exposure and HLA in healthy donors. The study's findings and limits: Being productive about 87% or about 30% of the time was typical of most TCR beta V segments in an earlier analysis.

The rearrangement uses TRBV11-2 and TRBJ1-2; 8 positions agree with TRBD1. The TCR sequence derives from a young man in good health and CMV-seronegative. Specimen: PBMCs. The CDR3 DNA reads TGTGCCAGCAGCTTAAATGGCCCCGGACAGGGTGGGGGCTACACCTTC. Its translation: CASSLNGPGQGGGYTF.